The 14 T cell receptor beta chains reported below all come from one sample, sequenced in a study of T-cell reconstitution after alpha-beta-depleted transplantation in children. Unique molecular identifiers were used in preparing the TCRbeta library. TCRdb reanalysed the PCR reads using MiXCR and keeps one entry per CDR3 protein. The sample contains fewer than 750,000 distinct CDR3 sequences, roughly 27% of which appear only once. This material consisted of PBMCs, taken before TCRalphabeta/CD19-depleted stem cell transplant. These receptors were taken from a boy younger than two with Wiskott-Aldrich syndrome, due to receive a stem cell transplant.

The chain has TRBV12-3 or TRBV12-4 and TRBJ2-3; D might be TRBD1 (6 bases). The CDR3 covers 15 residues. Trimming took 5 bases from V and 6 from J, leaving 18 bases between them. CDR3 DNA sequence: TGTGCCAGCAGTCGTACCAGGGGAAGTTTGGATACGCAGTATTTT. This gives the protein CASSRTRGSLDTQYF.

The chain carries TRBV7-9 and TRBJ2-1; 9 bases fit TRBD2. From germline, CDR1 is SEHNR and CDR2 FQNEAQ (reference sequence). V was pared by 0 bases and J by 8 bases, with 17 bases of the junction left unmatched. The CDR3 has 19 residues. CDR3 residues: CASSLAAGGPFSLGHEQFF. The CDR3 bases are TGTGCCAGCAGCTTAGCGGCGGGAGGGCCGTTTTCTTTGGGGCATGAGCAGTTCTTC.

This chain links TRBV20-1 with TRBJ1-2; 7 nucleotides align to TRBD1. After removal of 2 bases from V and 3 bases from J, the junction contained 6 bases not matched to a gene. Germline CDR1 reads DFQATT; CDR2 reads SNEGSKA (reference sequence). CDR3 size: 14 residues. The CDR3 region has the DNA TGCAGTGCTAGACCGGGACAGCTTTACTATGGCTACACCTTC. Translation gives CSARPGQLYYGYTF.

The chain carries TRBV12-3 or TRBV12-4 and TRBJ2-2; 12 nucleotides match TRBD2. V lost 7 bases, J lost 6 bases, and 15 bases stayed unmatched. The CDR3 runs 18 residues. The CDR3, as DNA: TGTGCCAGCACGGACCGACTAGCGGGGGTTCCGCGCCCCGGGGAGCTGTTTTTT. Protein: CASTDRLAGVPRPGELFF.

The rearrangement joins TRBV21-1 to TRBJ1-5. TRBV21-1 is tagged as a pseudogene. This CDR3 comprises 16 residues. The CDR3 loop reads CASSKGCRSPNQPQHF. The DNA for the CDR3 is TGTGCCAGCAGCAAAGGCTGTCGGAGCCCCAATCAGCCCCAGCATTTT.

This clonotype was counted between two and nine times. CDR3 sequence: CSASILAGDTDTQYF. As DNA, the CDR3 is TGCAGTGCTAGCATCCTAGCGGGAGACACAGATACGCAGTATTTT. The chain carries TRBV20-1 and TRBJ2-3; 10 bases align to TRBD2. The V segment lost 3 bases and the J segment 2 bases; nucleotides outside the gene matches: 5. Germline CDR1 DFQATT, CDR2 SNEGSKA (reference sequence). The CDR3 runs 15 residues.

In this sample, this clonotype turned up a few times. The rearrangement joins TRBV6-6 to TRBJ1-5; the match to TRBD1 covers 8 bases. The germline V gene encodes CDR1 MNHNY and CDR2 SVGAGI (reference sequence). V was clipped by 6 bases and J by 7 bases; unmatched bases: 5. The length of the CDR3 is 13 residues. CDR3: CASSPRGQQPQHF. CDR3 bases: TGTGCCAGCAGCCCCAGGGGGCAACAGCCCCAGCATTTT.

This chain links TRBV5-1 with TRBJ2-1; no clear D. The CDR3 is made up of 14 amino acids. Germline V gives CDR1 SGHRS, CDR2 YFSETQ. V was trimmed by 1 base and J by 5 bases, leaving 10 bases between them. CDR3: CASSLIPTHNEQFF. CDR3 in DNA: TGCGCCAGCAGCTTGATCCCAACCCACAATGAGCAGTTCTTC. Full variable domain (rest looked up from reference TRBV5-1 and TRBJ2-1): KAGVTQTPRYLIKTRGQQVTLSCSPISGHRSVSWYQQTPGQGLQFLFEYFSETQRNKGNFPGRFSGRQFSNSRSEMNVSTLELGDSALYLCASSLIPTHNEQFFGPGTRLTVL.

A few counts support this clonotype. This chain links TRBV29-1 with TRBJ1-4; D call uncertain. Trimming removed 1 base at V and 8 bases at J, with 26 bases between. CDR1 and CDR2 (germline): SQVTM, ANQGSEA. CDR3 length: 18 amino acids. DNA for the CDR3: TGCAGCGTTGAAGGCCCCACATCGAGTCCGGACTCGGGAGAAAAACTGTTTTTT. Translation: CSVEGPTSSPDSGEKLFF.

The gene calls are TRBV5-5 and TRBJ2-2; 9 bases fit TRBD1. V was clipped by 2 bases and J by 5 bases; unmatched bases: 10. This CDR3 has 17 residues. Germline CDR1 SGHKS, CDR2 YYEKEE (reference sequence). The CDR3 sequence is CASSFRRDRVRTGELFF. The DNA for the CDR3 is TGTGCCAGCAGCTTCAGGCGGGACAGGGTCAGGACCGGGGAGCTGTTTTTT.

This clonotype appeared many times. The CDR3 region is CASSLSRTSGKQFF. The CDR3 region has the DNA TGTGCCAGCAGTTTAAGCAGGACTAGCGGGAAGCAGTTCTTC. This rearrangement joins TRBV27 to TRBJ2-1, with 12 positions matching TRBD2. With 2 bases clipped from V and 11 bases from J, the junction kept 4 bases outside the gene matches. CDR3 length equals 14 residues. CDR1 and CDR2 from the germline V gene are MNHEY and SMNVEV (reference sequence).

This clonotype was observed once. The chain joins TRBV6-2 or TRBV6-3 to TRBJ2-1; D is ambiguous. The CDR3 runs 17 residues. Germline V gene data show CDR1 as MNHEY and CDR2 as SVGEGT. V was pared by 0 bases and J by 5 bases, with 17 bases between. The CDR3 here is CASSYSTFIGSDNEQFF. CDR3 DNA: TGTGCCAGCAGTTACTCGACTTTTATAGGATCCGACAATGAGCAGTTCTTC.

The CDR3 bases are TGCGCCAGCAGCCTCCCCGCCAACCGGGAGGGGCACTACGAGCAGTACTTC. Translating gives CASSLPANREGHYEQYF. This chain connects TRBV5-1 to TRBJ2-7; 8 bases match TRBD2. V lost 4 bases to trimming and J lost 3 bases; unmatched junction nucleotides: 15. CDR1 SGHRS and CDR2 YFSETQ come from the germline V gene. This CDR3 is 17 amino acids long.

This clonotype was seen more than once but under ten times. This chain uses TRBV5-1 with TRBJ2-7, with a tentative D call TRBD1 (6 bases). Trimming cost V 1 base and J 2 bases, with 13 bases left between them. Germline V gives CDR1 SGHRS, CDR2 YFSETQ. This CDR3 is 15 amino acids long. This CDR3 is CASSLLSGAAYEQYF. In DNA, the CDR3 is TGCGCCAGCAGCTTGTTGTCAGGGGCCGCCTACGAGCAGTACTTC.